Below, one TCR beta chain is given with its context. The junction differs from germline at one of its ends, possibly a read error. The data stem from a study of blood T cell repertoires in COVID-19. The CDR3 consists of 14 residues. Germline V gives CDR1 LNHDA, CDR2 SQIVND (reference sequence). TCRdb keeps only in-frame clones here, not all; method: immunoSEQ multiplex PCR. The sample records tens of thousands of clones, roughly 85% being singletons. The clonotype comes from a man aged 55 to 69 with acute or convalescent COVID-19. The rearrangement joins TRBV19 to TRBJ1-1; D possibly corresponds to TRBD1 (5 bases). The sample comprised peripheral blood. The CDR3 bases are TGTGCCAGTAGTCCAAGGGGCGGGAACGCTGAAGCTTTCTTT. Residues: CASSPRGGNAEAFF.